This is a list of T cell receptor beta chains from one sample in a study of cytomegalovirus exposure and HLA in healthy donors. TCRdb keeps only in-frame clones here, not all; method: immunoSEQ multiplex PCR. The sample yields about 150,000 clones, over 75% seen once. The specimen sequenced was PBMCs. Source of these receptors: a male donor in good health and CMV-seronegative. CDR3s include the opening cysteine and the closing phenylalanine or tryptophan. Fields, in order: V gene, J gene, CDR3 protein.

v_call: TRBV6-6
j_call: TRBJ1-5
cdr3_aa: CASSGEGQPQHF

v_call: TRBV13
j_call: TRBJ1-3
cdr3_aa: CASSWTGGNTIYF

v_call: TRBV10-2
j_call: TRBJ2-3
cdr3_aa: CASRGTSGGIGTDTQYF

v_call: TRBV4-1
j_call: TRBJ2-7
cdr3_aa: CASSQESWRGSPYEQYF

v_call: TRBV27
j_call: TRBJ2-3
cdr3_aa: CASSPRGTDTQYF

v_call: TRBV7-6
j_call: TRBJ2-2
cdr3_aa: CASSRSGGSSTGELFF

v_call: TRBV6-1
j_call: TRBJ2-7
cdr3_aa: CASIPGQAIGEQYF

v_call: TRBV5-1
j_call: TRBJ2-2
cdr3_aa: CASSLEWTGVAGELFF

v_call: TRBV7-2
j_call: TRBJ1-1
cdr3_aa: CASSLLDIQNTEAFF

v_call: TRBV5-1
j_call: TRBJ1-1
cdr3_aa: CASSFAGGNTEAFF

v_call: TRBV27
j_call: TRBJ2-5
cdr3_aa: CASSFVYRGETQYF

v_call: TRBV12-2
j_call: TRBJ1-3
cdr3_aa: CASRFPPQAFSGNTIYF

v_call: TRBV6-6
j_call: TRBJ1-3
cdr3_aa: CASSPEGTAGNTIYF

v_call: TRBV6-4
j_call: TRBJ1-1
cdr3_aa: CASGPRGNTEAFF

v_call: TRBV7-8
j_call: TRBJ1-2
cdr3_aa: CASSREANYGYTF

v_call: TRBV6-1
j_call: TRBJ2-1
cdr3_aa: CASSMGLAGAEQFF

v_call: TRBV5-1
j_call: TRBJ1-2
cdr3_aa: CASSMDSDYGYTF

v_call: TRBV7-9
j_call: TRBJ2-5
cdr3_aa: CASSLTRDQETQYF

v_call: TRBV4-3
j_call: NA
cdr3_aa: CASSPEEGIYEQYF

v_call: TRBV6-6
j_call: TRBJ2-7
cdr3_aa: CASSYGGGNFEQYF

v_call: TRBV2
j_call: TRBJ1-1
cdr3_aa: CASSRDRGEAFF

v_call: TRBV27
j_call: TRBJ2-7
cdr3_aa: CASSTLASPYEQYF

v_call: TRBV5-1
j_call: TRBJ2-3
cdr3_aa: CASSLSGGGGMDTQYF

v_call: TRBV30
j_call: TRBJ1-4
cdr3_aa: CAWTDEKQGTHATNEKLFF

v_call: TRBV9
j_call: TRBJ2-1
cdr3_aa: CASSRTSGAWDGEQFF

v_call: TRBV27
j_call: TRBJ1-4
cdr3_aa: CASSFLGTGGKLFF

v_call: TRBV15
j_call: TRBJ2-1
cdr3_aa: CATSREDRVGEQFF

v_call: TRBV9
j_call: TRBJ2-1
cdr3_aa: CASSVAGQPMNEQFF

v_call: TRBV5-4
j_call: TRBJ1-2
cdr3_aa: CASSLGSGQLFYGYTF

v_call: TRBV5-8
j_call: TRBJ2-1
cdr3_aa: CASSIFLGREFRNEQFF

v_call: TRBV6-6
j_call: TRBJ2-3
cdr3_aa: CASTWGGQRGDTQYF

v_call: TRBV4-1
j_call: TRBJ2-5
cdr3_aa: CASSQDRGLNQETQYF

v_call: TRBV7-2
j_call: TRBJ2-7
cdr3_aa: CASSLEGGGREQYF

v_call: TRBV5-8
j_call: TRBJ2-5
cdr3_aa: CASSGNGPRGTQYF

v_call: TRBV6-6
j_call: TRBJ1-6
cdr3_aa: CASRKGESPLHF

v_call: TRBV2
j_call: TRBJ1-4
cdr3_aa: CASSRDRDREKLFF

v_call: TRBV4-3
j_call: TRBJ1-2
cdr3_aa: CASTPDRAFLANYGYTF

v_call: TRBV2
j_call: TRBJ1-2
cdr3_aa: CASSPLGQGLYGYTF

v_call: TRBV6-4
j_call: TRBJ2-1
cdr3_aa: CASSGLAGGRNEQFF

v_call: TRBV5-1
j_call: TRBJ1-6
cdr3_aa: CASSPGQGNSPLHF

v_call: TRBV2
j_call: TRBJ2-7
cdr3_aa: CASRYGNEQYF

v_call: TRBV6-5
j_call: TRBJ2-7
cdr3_aa: CASSWTQDSYEQYF

v_call: TRBV4-1
j_call: TRBJ2-3
cdr3_aa: CASSQRGASSGYITDTQYF

v_call: TRBV30
j_call: TRBJ2-3
cdr3_aa: CAWSVGQGTDTQYF

v_call: TRBV5-4
j_call: TRBJ1-1
cdr3_aa: CASSKDSSNTEAFF

v_call: TRBV30
j_call: TRBJ1-1
cdr3_aa: CAWRQGTPEAFF

v_call: TRBV2
j_call: TRBJ1-3
cdr3_aa: CASSAGGNTIYF

v_call: TRBV29-1
j_call: TRBJ1-2
cdr3_aa: CSVDREVRGYTF

v_call: TRBV10-3
j_call: TRBJ2-2
cdr3_aa: CAISGTSGGNTGELFF

v_call: TRBV30
j_call: TRBJ1-2
cdr3_aa: CAWGSVKGYYGYTF

v_call: TRBV10-3
j_call: TRBJ2-3
cdr3_aa: CAISDALYGDTQYF

v_call: TRBV1
j_call: TRBJ2-5
cdr3_aa: CTSSQILPGLRGETQYF

v_call: TRBV6-5
j_call: TRBJ2-7
cdr3_aa: CASSTSGDPFEQYF

v_call: TRBV21-1
j_call: TRBJ2-1
cdr3_aa: CASSNPGAKQFF

v_call: TRBV5-1
j_call: TRBJ1-2
cdr3_aa: CASSFMDRGGGYTF

v_call: TRBV9
j_call: TRBJ2-7
cdr3_aa: CASSNRDRGNEQYF

v_call: TRBV10-2
j_call: TRBJ2-5
cdr3_aa: CASSGGKTQEAQYF